One sample yielded the 26 T cell receptor beta chains listed below, sequenced in a study of blood T cells in healthy people across ages (dated by TCRdb to between 2015 and 2017). Library preparation employed 5' RACE. The sequencer was an Illumina HiSeq 2500. A second PCR of roughly 6 to 11 cycles was run with a J-beta primer mix and a sample-barcoded 5' primer. TCRdb passed the public sequencing reads through fastp at Q25 and MiXCR, retaining productive beta sequences. Here each entry gathers all rows of one CDR3 protein and keeps the most common genes and DNA. This sample lists roughly 1,500,000 distinct CDR3 sequences; almost 35% were detected once. About 11% of the sample comes from the top ten. Sequenced sample: blood. All receptors come from a woman aged 25 to 39 in good health.

This sequence joins TRBV6-1 and TRBJ1-1; D uncertain. The CDR3 extends over 13 amino acids. Germline V lookup: CDR1 MNHNS, CDR2 SASEGT. Trimming took 4 bases from V and 4 from J, leaving 10 bases between them. In nucleotides, the CDR3 is TGTGCCAGCAGTGCAACATCTACCACTGAAGCTTTCTTT. This encodes CASSATSTTEAFF.

The genes are TRBV7-2 and TRBJ1-2; no definite D call. CDR1 is SGHTA and CDR2 is FQGNSA in the germline V gene. Trimming took 5 bases from V and 6 from J, leaving 16 bases between them. The CDR3 runs 14 residues. CDR3 bases: TGTGCCAGCAGCCGGTCAAACCTGGGGAATGGCTACACCTTC. Its translation is CASSRSNLGNGYTF.

J is TRBJ2-6 and V is TRBV5-1; D call uncertain. Germline assignment: CDR1 SGHRS and CDR2 YFSETQ. V shed 6 bases and J shed 0 bases, with 7 bases lying between them. This CDR3 region has 14 residues. Written as DNA, the CDR3 is TGCGCCAGCAAATCTGACTCTGGGGCCAACGTCCTGACTTTC. Translation gives CASKSDSGANVLTF.

In its sample, this clonotype was seen a few times. The chain carries TRBV6-5 and TRBJ2-6; D possibly uses TRBD1 or TRBD2 (5 bases each). Germline loops: CDR1 MNHEY, CDR2 SVGAGI. Trimming shortened V by 10 bases and J by 3 bases, and 16 bases separated the two germline ends. This CDR3 region has 15 residues. CDR3 nucleotide sequence: TGTGCCACCTGCCGGGACCCCGTTGGGGCCAACGTCCTGACTTTC. This sequence encodes CATCRDPVGANVLTF.

The V and J genes are TRBV13 and TRBJ2-7; 8 nucleotides agree with TRBD1. With V trimmed by 3 bases and J by 3 bases, 22 bases remained unmatched. Germline CDR1 PRHDT, CDR2 FYEKMQ (reference sequence). CDR3 length: 20 amino acids. DNA for the CDR3: TGTGCCAGCAGCTTCGCCCCGGGGGCAGGGGGCTGTCGTGAAGGCTACGAGCAGTACTTC. Amino acids: CASSFAPGAGGCREGYEQYF.

This clonotype was counted between two and nine times. The rearrangement joins TRBV3-1 to TRBJ2-5; D assignment may be TRBD1 or TRBD2 (5 bases each). The V gene lost 0 bases and the J gene lost 1 base, with 15 bases spanning the gap. CDR1 LGHDT and CDR2 YNNKEL come from the germline V gene (reference sequence). The CDR3 covers 17 residues. The CDR3, as DNA: TGTGCCAGCAGCCAAGAAGAGGGGTGGGGCCTCCAAGAGACCCAGTACTTC. This encodes CASSQEEGWGLQETQYF.

This clonotype was detected only a few times. The chain carries TRBV21-1 and TRBJ2-7; the table's D call TRBD2 went unverified against the DNA. TRBV21-1 is annotated as a pseudogene. The CDR3 sequence is 15 residues long. CDR3 coding DNA: TGTGCCAGCAGCAAGGGGACTAGCGGGTTCTACGAGCAGTACTTC. This gives the protein CASSKGTSGFYEQYF.

Ten or more counts support this clonotype. The gene calls are TRBV18 and TRBJ1-2, with D maybe TRBD1 (5 bases). This CDR3 is 13 amino acids long. V was cut by 8 bases and J by 0 bases, with 10 bases left in between. Germline V CDR1 and CDR2: KGHSH, LQKENI. CDR3 DNA sequence: TGTGCCAGCAGTCCGGACACTAACTATGGCTACACCTTC. Translated: CASSPDTNYGYTF. Looking up the rest from reference TRBV18 and TRBJ1-2 gives the full variable domain: NAGVMQNPRHLVRRRGQEARLRCSPMKGHSHVYWYRQLPEEGLKFMVYLQKENIIDESGMPKERFSAEFPKEGPSILRIQQVVRGDSAAYFCASSPDTNYGYTFGSGTRLTVV.

Concerning this clonotype: The junction differs from germline at one of its ends, possibly a read error. This chain uses TRBV11-2 with TRBJ2-5, with D tentatively TRBD1 (8 bases). Germline CDR1 is SGHAT and CDR2 is FQNNGV. The CDR3 is 16 residues long. The CDR3 DNA follows: TGTGCCAGCAGCTTAACCTTGACAGGGGCGGGAGAGACCCTGTACTTC. Amino acids: CASSLTLTGAGETLYF.

The chain uses TRBV10-3 and TRBJ1-2; possibly TRBD1 for D (5 bases). V was trimmed by 10 bases and J by 7 bases, leaving 10 bases between them. Per germline, CDR1 ENHRY and CDR2 SYGVKD. The CDR3 length is 10 residues. CDR3 nucleotides: TGTGCCACCCAGGGAGGTGGCTACACCTTC. It encodes CATQGGGYTF.

There are many counts of this clonotype. The rearrangement uses TRBV7-2 and TRBJ2-3, with D possibly matching TRBD1 (6 bases). There are 13 residues in the CDR3. V was cut by 4 bases and J by 7 bases, with 12 bases left in between. Per germline, CDR1 SGHTA and CDR2 FQGNSA. This chain's CDR3 is CASSSGVPYTQYF. In DNA, the CDR3 is TGTGCCAGCAGCTCAGGGGTACCGTATACGCAGTATTTT.

The gene calls are TRBV20-1 and TRBJ2-5; D gene uncertain. Germline V CDR1 and CDR2: DFQATT, SNEGSKA (reference sequence). The V end lost 4 bases, the J end lost 4 bases, and 10 bases lay between the germline ends. This CDR3 comprises 12 residues. The CDR3 loop reads CSAKGSGETQYF. The DNA for the CDR3 is TGCAGTGCTAAAGGGTCGGGAGAGACCCAGTACTTC.

J is TRBJ2-7 and V is TRBV7-6, with TRBD1 matching over 7 bases. CDR3 length: 16 residues. With V trimmed by 5 bases and J by 1 base, 11 bases remained unmatched. Germline CDR1 is SGHVS and CDR2 is FNYEAQ. CDR3 sequence reads: CASSPNPTTGSYEQYF. CDR3 sequence (DNA): TGTGCCAGCAGCCCCAATCCGACGACAGGGTCCTACGAGCAGTACTTC.

The chain joins TRBV28 to TRBJ2-3; 9 bases are a match to TRBD2. The CDR3 spans 16 residues. Germline V gene lookup returns CDR1 MDHEN and CDR2 SYDVKM. The V gene end was trimmed by 2 bases and the J gene end by 4 bases; junction bases not matched to a gene: 7. CDR3 protein: CASSLVAGGTADTQYF. As DNA, the CDR3 is TGTGCCAGCAGTTTAGTGGCGGGGGGGACCGCAGATACGCAGTATTTT.

In its sample, this clonotype was seen many times. The J gene is TRBJ2-7, the V gene TRBV3-1; D is unclear. The CDR3 runs 12 residues. Germline values: CDR1 LGHDT, CDR2 YNNKEL (reference sequence). Trimming took 3 bases from V and 3 from J, leaving 6 bases between them. CDR3 DNA sequence: TGTGCCAGCAGCCAGGGGATCTACGAGCAGTACTTC. The encoded protein is CASSQGIYEQYF.

The chain joins TRBV7-8 to TRBJ1-5; 7 bases fit TRBD1. V gave up 0 bases and J gave up 3 bases; unmatched junction bases: 8. Germline CDR1 and CDR2: SGHVS and FQNEAQ. This CDR3 is 17 amino acids long. The CDR3 is CASSLAWRGRDNQPQHF. DNA for the CDR3: TGTGCCAGCAGCTTAGCGTGGAGGGGGCGGGACAATCAGCCCCAGCATTTT.

This clonotype appeared many times. The chain couples TRBV10-3 to TRBJ2-7; D unclear. The germline gives CDR1 ENHRY, CDR2 SYGVKD. Deletions cut 4 bases from V and 3 bases from J, with 7 bases between. CDR3 length: 12 amino acids. This chain's CDR3 is CAISGPSYEQYF. For the CDR3, the DNA is TGTGCCATCAGTGGCCCTAGCTACGAGCAGTACTTC.

The table lists this clonotype with a few counts. The V and J genes are TRBV4-2 and TRBJ1-1; 7 positions match TRBD1. The ends lost 4 bases at V and 5 bases at J; junction bases unmatched: 16. CDR1 LGHNA and CDR2 YNFKEQ come from the germline V gene. CDR3 size: 17 residues. CDR3 residues: CASSPSWGGRGETEAFF. The CDR3 DNA reads as TGTGCCAGCAGCCCCTCTTGGGGAGGCAGGGGGGAGACTGAAGCTTTCTTT.

This clonotype was seen a few times. This sequence joins TRBV27 and TRBJ2-1, with TRBD2 matching over 16 bases. Trimming took 4 bases from V and 4 from J; bases not matched to a gene: 7. Germline lookup yields CDR1 MNHEY and CDR2 SMNVEV (reference sequence). The CDR3 runs 18 residues. CDR3: CASSWGTSGRVSYNEQFF. The DNA for the CDR3 is TGTGCCAGCAGTTGGGGGACTAGCGGGAGGGTTTCTTACAATGAGCAGTTCTTC.

J is TRBJ2-4 and V is TRBV5-1; D may correspond to TRBD1 or TRBD2 (5 bases each). The ends were cut back, 4 bases at V and 0 bases at J, with 8 bases in the middle. Germline V lookup: CDR1 SGHRS, CDR2 YFSETQ. The CDR3 is made up of 14 amino acids. CDR3 DNA: TGCGCCAGCAGCGAGGGGATAGCCAAAAACATTCAGTACTTC. This codes for CASSEGIAKNIQYF.

This clonotype has a count of ten or more. The chain couples TRBV10-3 to TRBJ2-7; 11 nucleotides match TRBD2. J gave up 5 bases and V 4 bases, and 13 bases lay outside the gene matches. The V gene's germline CDR1 is ENHRY and CDR2 SYGVKD. This CDR3 contains 17 residues. The CDR3, as DNA: TGTGCCATCAGTGGGGCGGCGATAGCGGGAGGGCCTGACGAGCAGTACTTC. The encoded protein is CAISGAAIAGGPDEQYF.

In its sample, this clonotype was seen many times. The chain employs TRBV20-1 and TRBJ1-1; no definite D call. The germline V gene has CDR1 DFQATT and CDR2 SNEGSKA (reference sequence). CDR3 length: 14 residues. V was pared by 4 bases and J by 4 bases, with 16 bases between. The CDR3 sequence is CSATYLLSSTEAFF. CDR3 sequence (DNA): TGCAGTGCTACATACTTACTGTCTAGCACTGAAGCTTTCTTT.

This clonotype has just one count. One end of the junction fails to match germline, which may point to a read error. V usage is TRBV6-2 or TRBV6-3 and J usage is TRBJ1-2, with D hard to call. Germline CDR1 reads MNHEY; CDR2 reads SVGEGT. This CDR3 has 13 residues. The CDR3 bases are TGTGCCGGCAGTTACTTACAAAACTATGGCTACACCTTC. Encoded protein: CAGSYLQNYGYTF.

CDR3 DNA sequence: TGCGCCAGCAGCCAAGGGAGGGGACAGGTCAGCGGGGAGCTGTTTTTT. Amino acids: CASSQGRGQVSGELFF. This chain joins TRBV4-1 and TRBJ2-2, with 8 bases aligning to TRBD1. Germline-derived CDR1 and CDR2 are MGHRA and YSYEKL. The CDR3 consists of 16 residues. V dropped 1 base and J dropped 7; count of bases not matched to a gene: 8.

The V gene is TRBV24-1, the J gene TRBJ1-2; a possible D gene is TRBD1 (6 bases). The CDR3 runs to 16 residues. The V gene lost 2 bases and the J gene lost 1 base, with 13 bases spanning the gap. The V gene's germline CDR1 is KGHDR and CDR2 SFDVKD. The DNA of the CDR3 is TGTGCCACCAGTGATTGGCGCAGGGGCTATAACTATGGCTACACCTTC. Translation: CATSDWRRGYNYGYTF.

The table lists this clonotype with a few counts. The chain joins TRBV20-1 to TRBJ1-2; a weak D match, TRBD1 (5 bases). The ends were cut back, 6 bases at V and 5 bases at J, with 16 bases in the middle. There are 13 residues in the CDR3. Germline CDR1 reads DFQATT; CDR2 reads SNEGSKA (reference sequence). CDR3 in DNA: TGCAGTGCCAGGGCCGCAGGCCAATATGGCTACACCTTC. This encodes CSARAAGQYGYTF.